This is a list of T cell receptor beta chains from one sample in a study of Ad26.COV2.S vaccination and SARS-CoV-2 variants. Sequenced by immunoSEQ multiplex PCR; TCRdb stores in-frame clones only, minus some. Of fewer than 900,000 clones detected, around 92% appear once; the ten largest clones hold about 1.5%. The sample here was peripheral blood, taken in a trial of Ad26.COV2.S vaccine versus placebo. The receptors come from a person aged 18-65 years who received the Ad26.COV2.S COVID-19 vaccine or a placebo. Each CDR3 is given with its conserved first and last residue. D genes are given only for firm matches. Only part of the rows carry a size: once, few, many, or a class if the clone is expanded.

>.|15|TRBJ2-5|TRBV7-6|.
TGTGCCAGCAGCTTGGTCAGCGGCTTGCAAGAGACCCAGTACTTC
CASSLVSGLQETQYF
>.|13|TRBJ2-4|TRBV7-8|TRBD1
TGTGCCAGCACGGGGACAGTTGTAAACATTCAGTACTTC
CASTGTVVNIQYF
>.|14|TRBJ2-7|TRBV10-2|.
TGCGCCAGCAGTGAAAGTCCGGATTTCTACGAGCAGTACTTC
CASSESPDFYEQYF
>.|11|TRBJ2-2|TRBV20-1|.
TGCAGCCCGACCAACACCGGGGAGCTGTTTTTT
CSPTNTGELFF
>few|14|TRBJ2-2|TRBV30|.
TGTGCCTGGAGCTTAAACAGGGAGTCCGGGGAGCTGTTTTTT
CAWSLNRESGELFF
>.|13|TRBJ1-2|TRBV2|.
TGTGCCAGCAGTGGACAGGTCAGGAATGGCTACACCTTC
CASSGQVRNGYTF
>.|14|TRBJ2-3|TRBV2|.
TGTGCCAGCAGTGATTATAGAAGCGCAGATACGCAGTATTTT
CASSDYRSADTQYF
>.|15|TRBJ1-6|TRBV15|.
TGTGCCACCAGCAGATCAGCGGACGGAAATTCACCCCTCCACTTT
CATSRSADGNSPLHF
>.|15|TRBJ2-5|TRBV7-9|.
TGTGCCAGCAGCTTGGATGTGATGAGGGGAGAGACCCAGTACTTC
CASSLDVMRGETQYF
>.|20|TRBJ2-6|TRBV2|TRBD2
TGTGCCAGCAGTGAAGACGGACTAGCGGGAGTACACTCTGGGGCCAACGTCCTGACTTTC
CASSEDGLAGVHSGANVLTF
>.|15|TRBJ1-4|TRBV19|TRBD1
TGTGCCAGTATCGGTTTGACAGGGATGGATGAAAAACTGTTTTTT
CASIGLTGMDEKLFF
>.|11|TRBJ2-7|TRBV6-2/TRBV6-3|.
TGTGCCAGCAGTTACCGTCGGGAGCAGTACTTC
CASSYRREQYF
>.|17|TRBJ2-7|TRBV27|TRBD2
TGTGCCAGCAGTTTATCGGGACTAGCGGGGACCTCCTACGAGCAGTACTTC
CASSLSGLAGTSYEQYF
>.|11|TRBJ2-5|TRBV18|.
TGTGCCATCCTGGATCAAGAGACCCAGTACTTC
CAILDQETQYF
>.|12|TRBJ1-1|TRBV7-9|.
TGTGCCAGCAGCTCCCAGGTTTCTGAAGCTTTCTTT
CASSSQVSEAFF
>.|14|TRBJ1-6|TRBV30|.
TGTGCATCACAGGTTCGGTATGGAGACTCACCCCTCCACTTT
CASQVRYGDSPLHF
>.|15|TRBJ2-7|TRBV6-5|TRBD2
TGTGCCAGCAGCCAGAGCGGGAGTTTCTCCTACGAGCAGTACTTC
CASSQSGSFSYEQYF
>.|14|TRBJ1-1|TRBV2|.
TGTGCCAGCAGTGTCGGAGAATTTAACACTGAAGCTTTCTTT
CASSVGEFNTEAFF
>.|13|TRBJ1-6|TRBV12-3/TRBV12-4|TRBD1
TGTGCCAGCAACGGACAGGGGGTGACACCCCTCCACTTT
CASNGQGVTPLHF
>.|15|TRBJ2-7|TRBV6-6|.
TGTGCCAGCAGTTACTCTCCGGGAGTCTCCTACGAGCAGTACTTC
CASSYSPGVSYEQYF
>.|15|TRBJ2-7|TRBV2|TRBD1
TGTGCCAGCAACCTGGACAGGGGAGAATCCTACGAGCAGTACTTC
CASNLDRGESYEQYF
>.|15|TRBJ1-2|TRBV6-5|TRBD1
TGTGCCAGCAGTACGTTTCCGGGACAGGGCTATGGCTACACCTTC
CASSTFPGQGYGYTF
>.|15|TRBJ1-1|TRBV4-1|.
TGCGCCAGCAGCCAAGGGGTTCTATCTAACACTGAAGCTTTCTTT
CASSQGVLSNTEAFF
>.|15|TRBJ1-6|TRBV11-2|.
TGTGCCAGCAGCTTAGATGAGGGTGGGAATTCACCCCTCCACTTT
CASSLDEGGNSPLHF
>.|12|TRBJ2-5|TRBV10-3|.
TGTGCCATCAGTGAATCCTCGGAGACCCAGTACTTC
CAISESSETQYF
>.|18|TRBJ1-4|TRBV7-9|.
TGTGCCAGCAGCCCGCCGTTGGCTGATAGGAGATACGTGTCATCACTGTTTTTT
CASSPPLADRRYVSSLFF
>.|10|TRBJ1-2|TRBV5-8|.
TGTGCCAGCAGCTTGGATGGCTACACCTTC
CASSLDGYTF
>.|14|TRBJ2-3|TRBV15|.
TGTGCCACCAGCAGGGCACAGGTCACAGATACGCAGTATTTT
CATSRAQVTDTQYF
>few|16|TRBJ2-3|TRBV7-6|.
TGTGCCAGCAGCTTAGCGCCCAACCTTATCACAGATACGCAGTATTTT
CASSLAPNLITDTQYF
>few|14|TRBJ1-5|TRBV30|.
TGTGCCTGGAGTGTAGGGCCCCTCGGTCAGCCCCAGCATTTT
CAWSVGPLGQPQHF
>.|13|TRBJ1-1|TRBV10-3|.
TGTGCCATCAGGGAAACAGGGACCACTGAAGCTTTCTTT
CAIRETGTTEAFF
>once|16|TRBJ2-7|TRBV28|.
TGTGCCAGCAGTGAAGTTGGGGCTAGGCGGAACTACGAGCAGTACTTC
CASSEVGARRNYEQYF
>.|13|TRBJ2-5|TRBV11-2|.
TGTGCCAGCAAACGGAACAGCCAAGAGACCCAGTACTTC
CASKRNSQETQYF
>.|14|TRBJ1-4|TRBV30|TRBD1
TGTGCCGGAAAGAGGGGGACAGGTGGTGAAAAACTGTTTTTT
CAGKRGTGGEKLFF
>.|18|TRBJ2-1|TRBV4-2|.
TGTGCCAGCAGCCAAGATCTTCAGGGCGACAGCTCCTACAATGAGCAGTTCTTC
CASSQDLQGDSSYNEQFF
>.|13|TRBJ1-5|TRBV7-2|.
TGTGCCAGCAGTACAGGGCCAAATCAGCCCCAGCATTTT
CASSTGPNQPQHF
>.|11|TRBJ2-5|TRBV19|.
TGTGCCAGTAGCAGACAAGAGACCCAGTACTTC
CASSRQETQYF
>.|13|TRBJ1-2|TRBV19|.
TGTGCCAGTAGTATGGGGCGAAACTATGGCTACACCTTC
CASSMGRNYGYTF
>.|14|TRBJ2-7|TRBV5-4|.
TGTGCCAGCAGCTTGGGTATGGGGGCCTACGAGCAGTACTTC
CASSLGMGAYEQYF
>.|11|TRBJ1-1|TRBV19|.
TGTGCCAGTAACCATAATTCTTTAGCTTTCTTT
CASNHNSLAFF
>.|16|TRBJ2-1|TRBV24-1|TRBD1
TGTGCCACCAGTGGACAGGGGCGCGCGTCATACAATGAGCAGTTCTTC
CATSGQGRASYNEQFF
>.|14|TRBJ2-7|TRBV7-9|.
TGTGCCAGCAGCCACGACAGGCGGCCCTACGAGCAGTACTTC
CASSHDRRPYEQYF
>.|16|TRBJ2-1|TRBV7-9|TRBD2
TGTGCCAGCAGCTTAGAAGGGACTAGCGGCCACAATGAGCAGTTCTTC
CASSLEGTSGHNEQFF
>few|15|TRBJ1-4|TRBV7-2|.
TGTGCCAGCAGCTCGGAGGCCGCAACTAATGAAAAACTGTTTTTT
CASSSEAATNEKLFF
>.|17|TRBJ1-3|TRBV3-1/TRBV3-2|.
TGTGCCAGCAGCCAAGAGTCTCGGGCCTACTCTGGAAACACCATATATTTT
CASSQESRAYSGNTIYF
>once|16|TRBJ2-7|TRBV6-6|TRBD2
TGTGCCAGCAGGATTACTAGCGGGGGGTTCCCCTACGAGCAGTACTTC
CASRITSGGFPYEQYF
>.|15|TRBJ2-7|TRBV7-9|.
TGTGCCAGCAGCCCTACACGGATCCTCTCCTACGAGCAGTACTTC
CASSPTRILSYEQYF
>.|15|TRBJ2-5|TRBV7-9|.
TGTGCCAGCAGCTTAGGGCAGGGGACCCAAGAGACCCAGTACTTC
CASSLGQGTQETQYF
>few|13|TRBJ1-2|TRBV19|.
TGTGCCAGTAGTATGCAAGGGAGACAGGGCTACACCTTC
CASSMQGRQGYTF
>.|13|TRBJ1-5|TRBV27|.
TGTGCCAGCAGTCTACGGCCGCATCAGCCCCAGCATTTT
CASSLRPHQPQHF
>.|15|TRBJ2-7|TRBV6-2/TRBV6-3|.
TGTGCCAGCAGTGTACCGGGCCTTCTATCCTACGAGCAGTACTTC
CASSVPGLLSYEQYF
>.|12|TRBJ1-6|TRBV6-6|.
TGTGCCGGGGGACGGATTAATTCACCCCTCCACTTT
CAGGRINSPLHF
>.|15|TRBJ2-3|TRBV7-2|.
TGTGCCAGCAGCCCCCGGGGCAAACTCACAGATACGCAGTATTTT
CASSPRGKLTDTQYF